The 9 T cell receptor beta chains presented below share a single source sample, sequenced in a study of T cell repertoires in aging, cancer and after chemotherapy. Peripheral blood genomic DNA, not sorted cells or RNA, was the template. Multiplex touch-down PCR with TRB-A/B primers amplified rearranged V-D-J TRB sequences. Using its own MiXCR run on the multiplex PCR reads, TCRdb lists one record per CDR3 protein. The data show approximately 2,500 distinct CDR3 sequences, 22% seen once. Sequencing was done on a sample of blood. The source is a human donor with a blood cancer.

V is TRBV15 and J is TRBJ2-1, with TRBD1 as a possible D gene (6 bases). V lost 0 bases, J lost 10 bases, and 10 bases lay in between. CDR1 and CDR2 from the germline V gene are LNHNV and YYDKDF (reference sequence). The CDR3 runs to 13 residues. CDR3 residues: CATSREGGEEQFF. The DNA of the CDR3 is TGTGCCACCAGCAGAGAAGGGGGAGAAGAGCAGTTCTTC. Full variable domain (outside the CDR3, taken from reference TRBV15 and TRBJ2-1): DAMVIQNPRYQVTQFGKPVTLSCSQTLNHNVMYWYQQKSSQAPKLLFHYYDKDFNNEADTPDNFQSRRPNTSFCFLDIRSPGLGDTAMYLCATSREGGEEQFFGPGTRLTVL.

The rearrangement links TRBV18 to TRBJ1-5, with a weak D call TRBD1 (5 bases). The CDR3 runs to 13 residues. CDR1 KGHSH and CDR2 LQKENI come from the germline V gene. V lost 3 bases, J lost 5 bases, and 8 bases lay in between. In DNA form, the CDR3 reads TGTGCCAGCTCACCGGAAGGGGATCAGCCCCAGCATTTT. Translation gives CASSPEGDQPQHF. Together with reference TRBV18 and TRBJ1-5, the CDR3 gives the full variable domain: NAGVMQNPRHLVRRRGQEARLRCSPMKGHSHVYWYRQLPEEGLKFMVYLQKENIIDESGMPKERFSAEFPKEGPSILRIQQVVRGDSAAYFCASSPEGDQPQHFGDGTRLSIL.

The chain has TRBV5-1 and TRBJ2-3; 8 nucleotides match TRBD1. CDR1 is SGHRS, CDR2 YFSETQ, per germline. With 0 bases clipped from V and 2 bases from J, the junction kept 2 bases outside the gene matches. CDR3 size: 15 residues. The CDR3 DNA is TGCGCCAGCAGCTTGGCGGGACAGGTCACAGATACGCAGTATTTT. Protein: CASSLAGQVTDTQYF.

Relative to its sample, this clonotype is medium-sized. The chain joins TRBV18 to TRBJ2-1, with TRBD1 matching over 7 bases. The V gene end was trimmed by 1 base and the J gene end by 5 bases; junction bases not matched to a gene: 2. CDR3 length equals 14 residues. The germline V gene encodes CDR1 KGHSH and CDR2 LQKENI. For the CDR3, the DNA is TGTGCCAGCTCACCACAGGGGGCGCACAATGAGCAGTTCTTC. Its translation: CASSPQGAHNEQFF. The complete variable domain, with remaining parts taken from reference TRBV18 and TRBJ2-1, reads NAGVMQNPRHLVRRRGQEARLRCSPMKGHSHVYWYRQLPEEGLKFMVYLQKENIIDESGMPKERFSAEFPKEGPSILRIQQVVRGDSAAYFCASSPQGAHNEQFFGPGTRLTVL.

Relative to its sample, this clonotype is large. J is TRBJ2-1 and V is TRBV19, with TRBD2 matching over 10 bases. CDR1 is LNHDA, CDR2 SQIVND, per germline (reference sequence). This CDR3 is built from 16 residues. The trim removed 6 bases at V and 7 bases at J, leaving 12 bases unmatched. For the CDR3, the DNA is TGTGCCAGTAGGGGGCGCCTAGCGGGAGAACGGAATGAGCAGTTCTTC. It codes for CASRGRLAGERNEQFF.

The V and J genes are TRBV25-1 and TRBJ2-1, with D perhaps TRBD1 (6 bases). V lost 5 bases, J lost 6 bases, and 11 bases lay in between. There are 13 residues in the CDR3. Germline values: CDR1 MGHDK, CDR2 SYGVNS. CDR3 region: CASSLVTGNEQFF. In nucleotides, the CDR3 is TGTGCCAGCAGTCTAGTGACAGGCAATGAGCAGTTCTTC.

The chain carries TRBV9 and TRBJ2-4; 12 bases line up with TRBD2. V was pared by 0 bases and J by 9 bases, with 10 bases of the junction left unmatched. The CDR3 covers 17 residues. Germline-derived CDR1 and CDR2 are SGDLS and YYNGEE. The CDR3 protein is CASSVGASGGEWSIQYF. The CDR3 bases are TGTGCCAGCAGCGTAGGAGCTAGCGGGGGGGAGTGGAGCATTCAGTACTTC.

V gene TRBV7-9 combines with J gene TRBJ1-1, with TRBD1 matching 7 bases. With V trimmed by 9 bases and J by 1 base, 11 bases remained unmatched. This CDR3 has 15 amino acids. CDR1 and CDR2 from the germline V gene are SEHNR and FQNEAQ (reference sequence). CDR3 sequence reads: CASSQQGQPNTEAFF. In DNA form, the CDR3 reads TGTGCCAGTAGCCAGCAGGGACAGCCGAACACTGAAGCTTTCTTT.

By share of the sample, this clonotype is medium-sized (0.01 to 0.1%). This rearrangement joins TRBV7-9 to TRBJ2-3, with D perhaps matching TRBD2 (5 bases). The V end lost 0 bases, the J end lost 5 bases, and 6 bases lay between the germline ends. This CDR3 comprises 13 residues. Germline CDR1 SEHNR, CDR2 FQNEAQ (reference sequence). The CDR3 region is CASSLAGEDTQYF. The DNA of the CDR3 is TGTGCCAGCAGCTTAGCGGGAGAAGATACGCAGTATTTT.